The 29 T cell receptor beta chains below were found in one sample sequenced in a study of T cells in Graves' hyperthyroidism and ophthalmopathy. RNA transcripts gave rise to amplified TCR beta CDR3 regions. An initial round of RT-PCR targeting the TCR CDR3 relied on the HTBI primer set. TCRdb passed the multiplex PCR reads through MiXCR, listing each CDR3 protein once. Counted here are 550,000 to 650,000 distinct CDR3 sequences, about 15% occurring once; the ten biggest clones make up roughly 5.7%. Sequencing input: blood. The receptors here all came from a woman in her 30s with Graves' hyperthyroidism that later progressed to Graves' ophthalmopathy.

This clonotype was detected ten times or more. The chain links TRBV29-1 to TRBJ1-5, with 10 positions matching TRBD1. Losses at the gene ends were 6 bases for V and 6 bases for J; bases not matched to a gene: 5. Germline V lookup: CDR1 SQVTM, CDR2 ANQGSEA. The CDR3 runs 13 residues. The CDR3, as DNA: TGCAGCGTGACCCGGGACAGGGGTCAGCCCCAGCATTTT. This codes for CSVTRDRGQPQHF.

This clonotype was observed at least ten times. The gene calls are TRBV7-8 and TRBJ2-2; 9 nucleotides agree with TRBD1. Germline V gene data show CDR1 as SGHVS and CDR2 as FQNEAQ. The V and J ends lost 3 bases and 2 bases, in that order; junction bases with no gene match: 4. The CDR3 is 16 amino acids. CDR3 residues: CASSFPGQGNTGELFF. For the CDR3, the DNA is TGTGCCAGCAGCTTTCCGGGACAGGGTAACACCGGGGAGCTGTTTTTT. The complete variable domain, with remaining parts taken from reference TRBV7-8 and TRBJ2-2, reads GAGVSQSPRYKVAKRGQDVALRCDPISGHVSLFWYQQALGQGPEFLTYFQNEAQLDKSGLPSDRFFAERPEGSVSTLKIQRTQQEDSAVYLCASSFPGQGNTGELFFGEGSRLTVL.

The chain is built from TRBV20-1 and TRBJ1-1, with D tentatively TRBD1 (5 bases). Germline V CDR1 and CDR2: DFQATT, SNEGSKA (reference sequence). This CDR3 has 14 amino acids. The V end lost 0 bases, the J end lost 4 bases, and 12 bases lay between the germline ends. The CDR3 bases are TGCAGTGCTAGAGATCAGGGATTGAGCACTGAAGCTTTCTTT. This codes for CSARDQGLSTEAFF.

This clonotype was found a few times. The V call is TRBV18, the J call TRBJ2-7; D is uncertain. From germline, CDR1 is KGHSH and CDR2 LQKENI. V was shortened by 2 bases and J by 0 bases, with 14 bases between the two germline ends. The CDR3 covers 16 residues. The CDR3, as DNA: TGTGCCAGCTCACCAGTTGTAGGGCAGATCTCCTACGAGCAGTACTTC. This sequence encodes CASSPVVGQISYEQYF.

The sample holds many counts of this clonotype. The V gene is TRBV20-1, the J gene TRBJ2-3; 12 bases align to TRBD2. Germline CDR1 reads DFQATT; CDR2 reads SNEGSKA (reference sequence). The CDR3 length is 14 residues. CDR3 in amino acids: CSKTSGSRTDTQYF. Here the CDR3 DNA reads TGCAGCAAGACTAGCGGGAGTCGCACAGATACGCAGTATTTT.

In its sample, this clonotype was seen many times. The chain employs TRBV27 and TRBJ2-7; the D gene could be TRBD1 or TRBD2 (7 bases each). Germline loops: CDR1 MNHEY, CDR2 SMNVEV (reference sequence). V dropped 7 bases and J dropped 2 bases, with 18 bases sitting between them. The CDR3 consists of 15 residues. The DNA of the CDR3 is TGTGCCAGCAATTCCAGGGGGGGCCCTGCCTACGAGCAGTACTTC. Amino acid sequence: CASNSRGGPAYEQYF.

This clonotype has at least ten counts. The chain links TRBV9 to TRBJ2-7; TRBD1 matches at 7 bases. The trim removed 4 bases at V and 2 bases at J, leaving 3 bases unmatched. This CDR3 contains 13 residues. Germline-derived CDR1 and CDR2 are SGDLS and YYNGEE. CDR3 coding DNA: TGTGCCAGCAGCATCGGGACAGCCTACGAGCAGTACTTC. This sequence encodes CASSIGTAYEQYF. The variable domain in full, with the rest retrieved from reference TRBV9 and TRBJ2-7, is DSGVTQTPKHLITATGQRVTLRCSPRSGDLSVYWYQQSLDQGLQFLIQYYNGEERAKGNILERFSAQQFPDLHSELNLSSLELGDSALYFCASSIGTAYEQYFGPGTRLTVT.

The genes are TRBV29-1 and TRBJ2-1; D perhaps matches TRBD2 (6 bases). V lost 3 bases, J lost 9 bases, and 18 bases lay in between. The CDR3 runs 14 residues. Germline assignment: CDR1 SQVTM and CDR2 ANQGSEA. CDR3 amino acids: CSVEGGGIPPEQFF. In nucleotides, the CDR3 is TGCAGCGTTGAGGGAGGCGGGATCCCCCCTGAGCAGTTCTTC.

Many counts were recorded for this clonotype. The rearrangement joins TRBV12-3 or TRBV12-4 to TRBJ1-2; tentatively, D is TRBD1 (6 bases). V was clipped by 5 bases and J by 6 bases, with 19 bases between them. The CDR3 spans 15 residues. CDR3 amino acids: CASSPRRQVRDGYTF. CDR3 sequence (DNA): TGTGCCAGCAGTCCCCGCCGACAGGTCCGGGATGGCTACACCTTC.

To note about this clonotype: Just one base apart from a much larger clone, this may be a read error. No conserved phenylalanine or tryptophan ends this CDR3, so it is likely a read error. The V call is TRBV6-5, the J call TRBJ2-5, with D perhaps TRBD1 or TRBD2 (6 bases each). This CDR3 region has 14 residues. Looked up from germline, CDR1 is MNHEY and CDR2 is SVGAGI. Trimming removed 3 bases at V and 4 bases at J, with 12 bases between. CDR3: CASSYGGHGETQYL. CDR3 sequence (DNA): TGTGCCAGCAGTTATGGGGGGCACGGAGAGACCCAGTACCTC.

Only a few counts were recorded for this clonotype. V gene TRBV29-1 combines with J gene TRBJ2-7; tentatively, D is TRBD1 (6 bases). The germline V gene encodes CDR1 SQVTM and CDR2 ANQGSEA. V shed 4 bases and J shed 3 bases, with 10 bases lying between them. The CDR3 loop spans 12 amino acids. Here the CDR3 DNA reads TGCAGCGTTGCCATGGACAGCTACGAGCAGTACTTC. This codes for CSVAMDSYEQYF.

This clonotype occurred many times. The DNA for the CDR3 is TGTGCCAGCAGCTTAGACAGTCAGCCCCAGCATTTT. Translation: CASSLDSQPQHF. The gene calls are TRBV11-3 and TRBJ1-5; D is unresolved. CDR1 and CDR2 (germline): SGHNT, YENEEA. This CDR3 has 12 amino acids. The V end was cut by 0 bases, the J end by 6 bases, with 3 bases between.

This clonotype showed up just a few times. The chain links TRBV24-1 to TRBJ2-7; D may be TRBD1 or TRBD2 (5 bases each). The CDR3 totals 14 residues. In germline, CDR1 is KGHDR, CDR2 SFDVKD. Trimming stripped 5 bases from V and 6 bases from J, with 16 bases between. The DNA of the CDR3 is TGTGCCACCAGTGTGCGCAGTGGGGGTTGCGAGCAGTACTTC. Its protein product is CATSVRSGGCEQYF.

About this clonotype: Its ends do not fully match the called genes, so a read error is possible. This sequence joins TRBV7-9 and TRBJ2-7; 7 nucleotides agree with TRBD1. This CDR3 is built from 16 residues. Per the germline V gene, CDR1 is SEHNR and CDR2 is FQNEAQ (reference sequence). The CDR3 DNA is TGTGCCAGCAGCTTCCCGACAGGGCTAGGCTCCTACGAGCAGCACTTC. Protein: CASSFPTGLGSYEQHF.

This clonotype has only one observation. A much larger clonotype is one base distant, so this may be a read error. The chain employs TRBV18 and TRBJ2-1; possibly TRBD2 for D (5 bases). The CDR3 runs to 16 residues. Germline assignment: CDR1 KGHSH and CDR2 LQKENI. CDR3 DNA: TGTGCCAGCTCACCAATCTCATACGGGAATCAGTATGAGCAGTCCTTC. Protein: CASSPISYGNQYEQSF.

This clonotype was found many times. The V and J genes are TRBV12-5 and TRBJ1-1; D is undetermined. V was pared by 0 bases and J by 0 bases, with 8 bases between. The length of the CDR3 is 15 residues. Germline lookup yields CDR1 LGHNT and CDR2 FRNRAP. The CDR3 is CASGLVLGMNTEAFF. CDR3 DNA: TGTGCTAGTGGTTTGGTACTGGGGATGAACACTGAAGCTTTCTTT.

This chain uses TRBV28 with TRBJ2-5, with 9 bases aligning to TRBD1. The CDR3 is made up of 13 amino acids. The J segment lost 4 bases and the V segment lost 8 bases, leaving 5 bases of the junction unmatched. Germline assignment: CDR1 MDHEN and CDR2 SYDVKM. The CDR3 DNA is TGTGCCAGCGAAACAGGGGGCAGAGAGACCCAGTACTTC. It is translated as CASETGGRETQYF.

Only a few counts were recorded for this clonotype. This chain uses TRBV28 with TRBJ1-1, with D possibly being TRBD1 (6 bases). CDR1 and CDR2 (germline): MDHEN, SYDVKM. The CDR3 is 15 amino acids. Trimming stripped 2 bases from V and 3 bases from J, with 13 bases between. The chain's CDR3 is CASSLGRGLDTEAFF. The CDR3 DNA is TGTGCCAGCAGTTTAGGGCGGGGGCTAGACACTGAAGCTTTCTTT.

Only a few counts were recorded for this clonotype. This chain links TRBV4-1 with TRBJ2-2; maybe TRBD2 (5 bases). The V and J ends lost 1 base and 1 base respectively, with 7 bases between them. Germline lookup yields CDR1 MGHRA and CDR2 YSYEKL. CDR3 length: 15 amino acids. The CDR3, as DNA: TGCGCCAGCAGCCAAGCCGGGATGAACACCGGGGAGCTGTTTTTT. It specifies CASSQAGMNTGELFF.

V usage is TRBV20-1 and J usage is TRBJ2-6; a weak D match, TRBD1 (6 bases). The germline gives CDR1 DFQATT, CDR2 SNEGSKA (reference sequence). The V end was cut by 5 bases, the J end by 0 bases, with 17 bases between. The CDR3 runs 17 residues. CDR3 DNA: TGCAGTGCTTCAGGGACACCCCACCTCTCTGGGGCCAACGTCCTGACTTTC. This sequence encodes CSASGTPHLSGANVLTF.

This clonotype was picked up many times. The chain links TRBV5-1 to TRBJ2-5; 9 bases line up with TRBD2. CDR1 is SGHRS, CDR2 YFSETQ, per germline. Trimming at V came to 4 bases and at J to 6 bases, leaving 10 bases not matched to a gene. This CDR3 has 15 residues. The CDR3 is CASSPFSGGPQTQYF. DNA of the CDR3: TGCGCCAGCAGCCCGTTTAGCGGGGGACCTCAGACCCAGTACTTC.

For this clonotype: A much larger clone lies one base from this, so it may be a read error. The chain combines TRBV5-1 with TRBJ1-2; D might be TRBD1 (6 bases). Germline CDR1 is SGHRS and CDR2 is YFSETQ. The CDR3 totals 15 residues. Trimming left V 4 bases short and J 2 bases short, with 15 bases between. Here the CDR3 DNA reads TGCGCCAGCAGCCCAGCCACAGACAGGAACTATGGCTACACCTTC. Its protein product is CASSPATDRNYGYTF.

This clonotype has only a few counts. The rearrangement uses TRBV29-1 and TRBJ2-2; D is unresolved. The CDR3 runs 13 residues. Germline lookup yields CDR1 SQVTM and CDR2 ANQGSEA. The V end lost 6 bases, the J end lost 1 base, and 9 bases lay between the germline ends. This CDR3 reads CSVVQRNTGELFF. CDR3 nucleotides: TGCAGCGTCGTTCAGAGGAACACCGGGGAGCTGTTTTTT.

This clonotype appeared many times. The chain uses TRBV20-1 and TRBJ2-7; D gene ambiguous. CDR3 length: 10 amino acids. Germline loops: CDR1 DFQATT, CDR2 SNEGSKA (reference sequence). V was pared by 2 bases and J by 7 bases, with 6 bases between. Here the CDR3 DNA reads TGCAGTGCTAGAAATCGAGAGCAGTACTTC. Amino acid sequence: CSARNREQYF.

A note on this clonotype: A much larger clone sits a single nucleotide away, making a read error possible. Without the conserved terminal phenylalanine or tryptophan, this CDR3 likely stems from a read error. The chain has TRBV6-2 or TRBV6-3 and TRBJ2-1; the D is unclear. Trimming removed 0 bases at V and 6 bases at J, with 12 bases between. This CDR3 region has 15 residues. Germline CDR1 reads MNHEY; CDR2 reads SVGEGT. For the CDR3, the DNA is TGTGCCAGCAGTTACTCGAAACTCCCCAGCAATGAGCAGTTCCTC. Amino acids: CASSYSKLPSNEQFL.

This clonotype appeared many times. The J gene is TRBJ2-7, the V gene TRBV27; TRBD1 is a possible D gene (5 bases). The CDR3 length is 15 residues. Per the germline V gene, CDR1 is MNHEY and CDR2 is SMNVEV (reference sequence). V lost 4 bases, J lost 4 bases, and 17 bases lay in between. The CDR3 DNA is TGTGCCAGCAGTTCTCAGGGCCCATCTACGTACGAGCAGTACTTC. Translation: CASSSQGPSTYEQYF.

This clonotype has a count of ten or more. The V gene is TRBV19, the J gene TRBJ1-1, with TRBD1 matching over 7 bases. The germline V gene has CDR1 LNHDA and CDR2 SQIVND (reference sequence). J was trimmed by 4 bases and V by 1 base; bases with no gene match: 6. This CDR3 comprises 15 residues. DNA of the CDR3: TGTGCCAGTAGTATAGGACAGGGTGCAGGCACTGAAGCTTTCTTT. This translates into CASSIGQGAGTEAFF.

The chain combines TRBV20-1 with TRBJ1-5; unclear D gene. Germline loops: CDR1 DFQATT, CDR2 SNEGSKA (reference sequence). With 0 bases removed from V and 0 bases from J, the gap between germline ends came to 3 bases. The CDR3 is 13 amino acids. The CDR3 sequence is CSARDNSNQPQHF. CDR3 in DNA: TGCAGTGCTAGAGATAATAGCAATCAGCCCCAGCATTTT.

This clonotype has a count of ten or more. This chain uses TRBV10-3 with TRBJ2-1; TRBD1 is a possible D gene (6 bases). The CDR3 is made up of 15 amino acids. V was cut by 4 bases and J by 0 bases, with 10 bases left in between. From germline, CDR1 is ENHRY and CDR2 SYGVKD. The CDR3 protein is CAISGLGGSYNEQFF. CDR3 sequence (DNA): TGTGCCATCAGTGGGCTAGGGGGCTCCTACAATGAGCAGTTCTTC.